One and the same sample provided the 3 T cell receptor beta chains below, sequenced in a study of shared clonotypes between healthy human individuals. Sequenced by immunoSEQ multiplex PCR; TCRdb stores in-frame clones only, minus some. This sample carries nearly 2 million clones, approximately 94% of them seen once, and the ten largest clones take approximately 1.2%. Only CD45RO-negative cells positively selected for CCR7 counted as naive CD8 cells, so terminally differentiated effector memory CD45RA+ cells were excluded. Sequencing input: naive CD8+ T cells sorted from blood. These receptors were obtained from a man aged 18 to 35 in good health.

The V call is TRBV7-9, the J call TRBJ1-4, with 7 bases aligning to TRBD1. The CDR3 has 15 amino acids. The J segment lost 7 bases and the V segment lost 5 bases, leaving 10 bases of the junction unmatched. Germline V CDR1 and CDR2: SEHNR, FQNEAQ (reference sequence). CDR3: CASSGRDRSTEKLFF. Written as DNA, the CDR3 is TGTGCCAGCAGCGGGCGGGACAGATCTACTGAAAAACTGTTTTTT. Full variable domain (outside the CDR3, taken from reference TRBV7-9 and TRBJ1-4): DTGVSQNPRHKITKRGQNVTFRCDPISEHNRLYWYRQTLGQGPEFLTYFQNEAQLEKSRLLSDRFSAERPKGSFSTLEIQRTEQGDSAMYLCASSGRDRSTEKLFFGSGTQLSVL.

The count of this clone is one. The J gene is TRBJ1-5, the V gene TRBV4-3; D is perhaps TRBD1 (6 bases). Germline loops: CDR1 LGHNA, CDR2 YSLEER. The CDR3 has 15 amino acids. V was pared by 0 bases and J by 3 bases, with 9 bases between. The chain's CDR3 is CASSQEAGANQPQHF. The CDR3 DNA is TGCGCCAGCAGCCAAGAGGCAGGGGCCAATCAGCCCCAGCATTTT.

V and J are TRBV5-4 and TRBJ2-5, with TRBD1 as a possible D gene (6 bases). V lost 2 bases, J lost 0 bases, and 8 bases lay in between. This CDR3 has 14 amino acids. Germline loops: CDR1 SGHNT, CDR2 YYREEE (reference sequence). The CDR3 is CASSFRGYQETQYF. CDR3 DNA: TGTGCCAGCAGCTTCAGGGGATACCAAGAGACCCAGTACTTC. Combining the CDR3 with reference TRBV5-4 and TRBJ2-5 gives the whole variable domain ETGVTQSPTHLIKTRGQQVTLRCSSQSGHNTVSWYQQALGQGPQFIFQYYREEENGRGNFPPRFSGLQFPNYSSELNVNALELDDSALYLCASSFRGYQETQYFGPGTRLLVL.